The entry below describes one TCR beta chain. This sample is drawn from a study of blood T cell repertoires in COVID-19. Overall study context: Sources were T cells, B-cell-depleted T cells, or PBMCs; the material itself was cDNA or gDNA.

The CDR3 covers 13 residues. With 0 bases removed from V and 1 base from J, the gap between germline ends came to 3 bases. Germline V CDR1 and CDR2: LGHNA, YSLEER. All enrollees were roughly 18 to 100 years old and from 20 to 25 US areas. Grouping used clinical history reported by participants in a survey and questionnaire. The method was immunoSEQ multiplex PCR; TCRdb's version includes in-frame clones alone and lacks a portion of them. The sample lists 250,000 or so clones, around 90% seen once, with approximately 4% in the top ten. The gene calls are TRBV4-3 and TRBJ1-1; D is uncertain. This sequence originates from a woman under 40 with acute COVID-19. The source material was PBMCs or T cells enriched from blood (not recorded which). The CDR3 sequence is CASSQDSNTEAFF. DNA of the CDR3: TGCGCCAGCAGCCAAGACTCGAACACTGAAGCTTTCTTT.